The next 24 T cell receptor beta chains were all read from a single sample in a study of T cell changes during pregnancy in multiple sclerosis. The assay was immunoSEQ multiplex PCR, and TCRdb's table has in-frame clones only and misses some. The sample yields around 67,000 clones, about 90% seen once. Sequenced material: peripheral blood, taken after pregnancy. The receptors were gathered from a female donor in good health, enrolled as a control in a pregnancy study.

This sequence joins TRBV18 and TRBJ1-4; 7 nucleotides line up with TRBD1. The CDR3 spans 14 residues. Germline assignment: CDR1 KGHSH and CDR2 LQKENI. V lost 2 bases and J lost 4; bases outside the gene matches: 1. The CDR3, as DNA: TGTGCCAGCTCACCAGGGACAGTTAATGAAAAACTGTTTTTT. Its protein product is CASSPGTVNEKLFF. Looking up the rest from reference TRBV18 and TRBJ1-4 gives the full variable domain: NAGVMQNPRHLVRRRGQEARLRCSPMKGHSHVYWYRQLPEEGLKFMVYLQKENIIDESGMPKERFSAEFPKEGPSILRIQQVVRGDSAAYFCASSPGTVNEKLFFGSGTQLSVL.

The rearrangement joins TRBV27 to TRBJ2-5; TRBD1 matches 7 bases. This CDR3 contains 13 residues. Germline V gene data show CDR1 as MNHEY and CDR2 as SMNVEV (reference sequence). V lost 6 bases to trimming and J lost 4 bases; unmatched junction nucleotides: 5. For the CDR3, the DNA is TGTGCCAGCAGCACCCGACAGGGAGAGACCCAGTACTTC. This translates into CASSTRQGETQYF.

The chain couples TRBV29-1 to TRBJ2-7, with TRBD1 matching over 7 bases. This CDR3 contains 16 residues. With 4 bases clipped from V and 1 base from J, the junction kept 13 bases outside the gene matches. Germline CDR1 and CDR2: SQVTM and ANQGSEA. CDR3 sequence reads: CSVVGRQGWSSYEQYF. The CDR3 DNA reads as TGCAGCGTTGTAGGCCGACAGGGATGGAGTTCCTACGAGCAGTACTTC.

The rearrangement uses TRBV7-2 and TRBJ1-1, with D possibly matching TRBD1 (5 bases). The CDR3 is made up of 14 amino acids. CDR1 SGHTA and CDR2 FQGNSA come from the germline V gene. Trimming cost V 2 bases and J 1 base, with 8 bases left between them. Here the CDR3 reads CASSLSRANTEAFF. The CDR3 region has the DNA TGTGCCAGCAGCTTAAGCAGGGCGAACACTGAAGCTTTCTTT.

CDR3 region: CASSDRPGHTNTEAFF. CDR3 bases: TGTGCCAGCAGTGATCGTCCGGGACACACGAACACTGAAGCTTTCTTT. V and J are TRBV2 and TRBJ1-1; the D gene is possibly TRBD1 (6 bases). CDR1 and CDR2 (germline): SNHLY, FYNNEI. The CDR3 runs 16 residues. V was trimmed by 3 bases and J by 1 base, leaving 15 bases between them.

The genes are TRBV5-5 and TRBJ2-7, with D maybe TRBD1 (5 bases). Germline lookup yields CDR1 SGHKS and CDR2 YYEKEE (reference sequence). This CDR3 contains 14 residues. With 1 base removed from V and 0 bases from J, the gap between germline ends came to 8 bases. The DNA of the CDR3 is TGTGCCAGCAGCTTGTGGGGCAGCTCCTACGAGCAGTACTTC. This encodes CASSLWGSSYEQYF.

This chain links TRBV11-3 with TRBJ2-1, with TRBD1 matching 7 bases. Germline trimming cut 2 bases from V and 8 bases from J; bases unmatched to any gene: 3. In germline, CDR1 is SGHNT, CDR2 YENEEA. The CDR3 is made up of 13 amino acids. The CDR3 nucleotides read TGTGCCAGCAGCTTAAGACAGGGAGATGAGCAGTTCTTC. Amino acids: CASSLRQGDEQFF.

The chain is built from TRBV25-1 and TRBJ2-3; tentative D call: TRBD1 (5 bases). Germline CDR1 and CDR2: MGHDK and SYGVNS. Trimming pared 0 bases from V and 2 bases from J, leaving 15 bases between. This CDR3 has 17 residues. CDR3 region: CASSEYRSKGPTDTQYF. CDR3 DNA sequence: TGTGCCAGCAGTGAATACCGTAGTAAGGGGCCCACAGATACGCAGTATTTT.

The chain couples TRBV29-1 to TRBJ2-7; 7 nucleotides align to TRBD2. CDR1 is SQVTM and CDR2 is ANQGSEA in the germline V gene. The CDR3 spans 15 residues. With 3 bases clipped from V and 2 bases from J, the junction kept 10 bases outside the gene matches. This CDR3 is CSVDPGASGTYEQYF. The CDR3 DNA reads TGCAGCGTTGATCCTGGGGCTAGCGGTACCTACGAGCAGTACTTC.

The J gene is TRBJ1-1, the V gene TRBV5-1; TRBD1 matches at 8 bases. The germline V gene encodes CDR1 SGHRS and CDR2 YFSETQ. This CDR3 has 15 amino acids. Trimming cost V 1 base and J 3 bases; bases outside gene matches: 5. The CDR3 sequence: CASSLQGAGDTEAFF. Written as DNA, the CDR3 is TGCGCCAGCAGCTTGCAGGGGGCGGGAGACACTGAAGCTTTCTTT. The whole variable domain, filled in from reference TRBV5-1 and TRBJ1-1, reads KAGVTQTPRYLIKTRGQQVTLSCSPISGHRSVSWYQQTPGQGLQFLFEYFSETQRNKGNFPGRFSGRQFSNSRSEMNVSTLELGDSALYLCASSLQGAGDTEAFFGQGTRLTVV.

The CDR3 nucleotides are TGTGCCAGCAGCGGGAGACTAGCGAGTTCCTACGAGCAGTACTTC. Translated: CASSGRLASSYEQYF. This chain uses TRBV6-5 with TRBJ2-7; TRBD2 matches at 8 bases. J lost 1 base, V lost 6 bases, and 8 bases had no gene match. The CDR3 is 15 residues long. Germline CDR1 reads MNHEY; CDR2 reads SVGAGI.

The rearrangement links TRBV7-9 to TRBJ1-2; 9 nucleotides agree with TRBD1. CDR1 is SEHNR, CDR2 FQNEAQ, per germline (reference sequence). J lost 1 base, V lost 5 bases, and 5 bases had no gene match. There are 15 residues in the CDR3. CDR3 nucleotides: TGTGCCAGCAGCGCGCCGGGACAGGGTAACTATGGCTACACCTTC. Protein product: CASSAPGQGNYGYTF.

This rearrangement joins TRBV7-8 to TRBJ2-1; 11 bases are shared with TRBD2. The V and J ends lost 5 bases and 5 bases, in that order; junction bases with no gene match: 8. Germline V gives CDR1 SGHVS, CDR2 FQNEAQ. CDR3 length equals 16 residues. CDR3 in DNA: TGTGCCAGCAGCGTTCGCACTAGCGGGAGCAACAATGAGCAGTTCTTC. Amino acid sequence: CASSVRTSGSNNEQFF.

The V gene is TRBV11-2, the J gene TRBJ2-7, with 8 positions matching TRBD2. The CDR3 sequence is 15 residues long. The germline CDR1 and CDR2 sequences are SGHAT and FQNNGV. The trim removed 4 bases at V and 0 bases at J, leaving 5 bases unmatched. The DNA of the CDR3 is TGTGCCAGCAGCTCACTAGCGGCCGGCTCCTACGAGCAGTACTTC. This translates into CASSSLAAGSYEQYF.

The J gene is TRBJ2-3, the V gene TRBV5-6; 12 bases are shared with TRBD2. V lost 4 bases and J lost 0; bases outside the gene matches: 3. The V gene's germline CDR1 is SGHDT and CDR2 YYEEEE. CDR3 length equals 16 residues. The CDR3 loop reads CASSPTSGRSTDTQYF. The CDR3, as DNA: TGTGCCAGCAGCCCCACTAGCGGGAGGAGCACAGATACGCAGTATTTT.

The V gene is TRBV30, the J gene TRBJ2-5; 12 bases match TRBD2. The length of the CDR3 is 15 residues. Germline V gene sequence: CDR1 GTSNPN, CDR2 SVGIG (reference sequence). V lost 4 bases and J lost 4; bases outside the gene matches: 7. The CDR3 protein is CAWTSGGGQGETQYF. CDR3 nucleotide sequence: TGTGCCTGGACTAGCGGGGGGGGACAAGGAGAGACCCAGTACTTC. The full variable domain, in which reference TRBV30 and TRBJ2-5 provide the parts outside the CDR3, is SQTIHQWPATLVQPVGSPLSLECTVEGTSNPNLYWYRQAAGRGLQLLFYSVGIGQISSEVPQNLSASRPQDRQFILSSKKLLLSDSGFYLCAWTSGGGQGETQYFGPGTRLLVL.

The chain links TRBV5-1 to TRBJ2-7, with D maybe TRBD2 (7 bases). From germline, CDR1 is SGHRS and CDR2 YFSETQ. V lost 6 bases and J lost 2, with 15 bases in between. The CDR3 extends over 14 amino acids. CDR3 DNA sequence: TGCGCCAGCAACAAGGGGGGGGCAACCTACGAGCAGTACTTC. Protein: CASNKGGATYEQYF.

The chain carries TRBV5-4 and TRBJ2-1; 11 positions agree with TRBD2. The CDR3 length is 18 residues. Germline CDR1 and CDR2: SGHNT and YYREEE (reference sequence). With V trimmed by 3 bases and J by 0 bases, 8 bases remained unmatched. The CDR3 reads CASSSGTSGKSSYNEQFF. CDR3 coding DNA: TGTGCCAGCAGCTCCGGGACTAGCGGAAAGAGCTCCTACAATGAGCAGTTCTTC.

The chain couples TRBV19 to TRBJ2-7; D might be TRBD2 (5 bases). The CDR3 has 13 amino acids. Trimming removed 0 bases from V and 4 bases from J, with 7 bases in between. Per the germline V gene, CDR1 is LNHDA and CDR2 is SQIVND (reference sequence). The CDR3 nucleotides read TGTGCCAGTAGTATAGATCGAGGGTACGAGCAGTACTTC. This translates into CASSIDRGYEQYF.

The CDR3 coding sequence is TGTGCCAGCAGTACCCTTGCGGGTGGGACAGATACGCAGTATTTT. Its protein product is CASSTLAGGTDTQYF. The chain has TRBV28 and TRBJ2-3; TRBD2 is a possible D gene (5 bases). CDR3 length: 15 residues. V lost 5 bases and J lost 3, with 15 bases in between. The germline CDR1 and CDR2 sequences are MDHEN and SYDVKM.

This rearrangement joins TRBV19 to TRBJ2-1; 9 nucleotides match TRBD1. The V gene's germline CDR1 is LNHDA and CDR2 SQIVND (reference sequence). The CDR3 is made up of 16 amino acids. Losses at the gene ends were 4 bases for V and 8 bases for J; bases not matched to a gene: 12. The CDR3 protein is CASSTRSPGQGYEQFF. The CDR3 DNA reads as TGTGCCAGTAGTACCCGGTCCCCGGGACAGGGTTATGAGCAGTTCTTC. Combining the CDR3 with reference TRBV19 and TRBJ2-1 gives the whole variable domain DGGITQSPKYLFRKEGQNVTLSCEQNLNHDAMYWYRQDPGQGLRLIYYSQIVNDFQKGDIAEGYSVSREKKESFPLTVTSAQKNPTAFYLCASSTRSPGQGYEQFFGPGTRLTVL.

The CDR3 spells CASSGRDRPIKDTF. The CDR3 nucleotides are TGTGCCAGCAGCGGACGGGACAGGCCCATTAAAGACACCTTC. The chain combines TRBV7-9 with TRBJ1-2, with 8 nucleotides matching TRBD1. Losses at the gene ends were 5 bases for V and 12 bases for J; bases not matched to a gene: 14. This CDR3 spans 14 amino acids. Per germline, CDR1 SEHNR and CDR2 FQNEAQ (reference sequence).

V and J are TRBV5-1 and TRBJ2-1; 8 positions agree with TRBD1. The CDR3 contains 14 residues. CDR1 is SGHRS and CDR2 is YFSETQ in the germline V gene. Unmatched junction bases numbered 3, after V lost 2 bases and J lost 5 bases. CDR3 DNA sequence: TGCGCCAGCAGCTTCCACAGGGGGAACAATGAGCAGTTCTTC. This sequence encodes CASSFHRGNNEQFF.

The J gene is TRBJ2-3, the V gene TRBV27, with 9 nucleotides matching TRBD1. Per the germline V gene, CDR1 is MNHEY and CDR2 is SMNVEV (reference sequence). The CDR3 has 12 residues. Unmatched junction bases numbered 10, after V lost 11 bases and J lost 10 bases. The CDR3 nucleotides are TGTGCCTCCAGACAACAGGGGGCAGCGCAGTATTTT. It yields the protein CASRQQGAAQYF.